Listed here are 29 T cell receptor beta chains from one sample, sequenced in a study of blood T cell repertoires in COVID-19. Assay used: immunoSEQ multiplex PCR; TCRdb lists only in-frame clones, some missing. The sample lists approximately 74,000 clones, roughly 79% seen once, with 47% in the top ten. Source material: peripheral blood. Receptor source: a human donor in a cohort sampled during active COVID-19.

This clone has a handful of counts. J is TRBJ2-3 and V is TRBV5-1, with 14 bases identical to TRBD2. The CDR3 has 17 residues. Trimming removed 3 bases from V and 0 bases from J; junction bases left unmatched: 3. Germline CDR1 and CDR2: SGHRS and YFSETQ. Here the CDR3 DNA reads TGCGCCAGCAGCTGGGGACTAGCGGGAGTCAGCACAGATACGCAGTATTTT. Translation gives CASSWGLAGVSTDTQYF.

This clone was detected once. The rearrangement joins TRBV7-2 to TRBJ2-7; TRBD2 matches at 9 bases. V trimming: 2 bases; J trimming: 3 bases; junction bases outside the gene matches: 8. The length of the CDR3 is 16 residues. Germline CDR1 SGHTA, CDR2 FQGNSA. The CDR3 sequence is CASSLWASGALYEQYF. For the CDR3, the DNA is TGTGCCAGCAGCTTATGGGCTAGCGGGGCCCTCTACGAGCAGTACTTC.

The chain carries TRBV5-1 and TRBJ1-1; TRBD1 aligns across 11 bases. This CDR3 has 16 amino acids. Germline assignment: CDR1 SGHRS and CDR2 YFSETQ. With 7 bases clipped from V and 1 base from J, the junction kept 9 bases outside the gene matches. The DNA of the CDR3 is TGCGCCAGCCGTTCGGGACAGGGGGGGAAGAACACTGAAGCTTTCTTT. Protein: CASRSGQGGKNTEAFF.

The chain recombines TRBV9 with TRBJ2-7; 8 bases are a match to TRBD1. The V gene's germline CDR1 is SGDLS and CDR2 YYNGEE. V was pared by 0 bases and J by 2 bases, with 4 bases of the junction left unmatched. This CDR3 contains 15 residues. In DNA, the CDR3 is TGTGCCAGCAGCGTAGGCCAGGGGGCCCCCTACGAGCAGTACTTC. Amino acids: CASSVGQGAPYEQYF.

The J gene is TRBJ2-5, the V gene TRBV3-1 (or the pseudogene TRBV3-2); TRBD1 agrees at 9 bases. Losses at the gene ends were 6 bases for V and 4 bases for J; bases not matched to a gene: 9. The CDR3 is 15 residues long. CDR1 is LGHDT and CDR2 is YNNKEL in the germline V gene (reference sequence). The CDR3, as DNA: TGTGCCAGCAGTCCAAGGGACAGGGTCGGAGAGACCCAGTACTTC. Translated, it gives CASSPRDRVGETQYF.

This clone was found once. The rearrangement joins TRBV24-1 to TRBJ2-2; 11 nucleotides agree with TRBD2. The germline V gene has CDR1 KGHDR and CDR2 SFDVKD. The CDR3 runs to 20 residues. After removal of 3 bases from V and 2 bases from J, the junction contained 13 bases not matched to a gene. CDR3 coding DNA: TGTGCCACCAGTGATACTCTGACTAGCGGGGTAATTCTAAACACCGGGGAGCTGTTTTTT. Translating it yields CATSDTLTSGVILNTGELFF.

This clone was counted only a few times. As DNA, the CDR3 is TGTGCCAGCAGCCAAACGATATCAGGGGGGGAGACCCAGTACTTC. This sequence encodes CASSQTISGGETQYF. J is TRBJ2-5 and V is TRBV3-1 (or the pseudogene TRBV3-2); tentatively, D is TRBD1 (7 bases). V dropped 2 bases and J dropped 5 bases, with 15 bases sitting between them. Germline lookup yields CDR1 LGHDT and CDR2 YNNKEL (reference sequence). The CDR3 is made up of 15 amino acids.

V gene TRBV11-3 combines with J gene TRBJ2-7, with 9 positions matching TRBD1. With V trimmed by 6 bases and J by 6 bases, 6 bases remained unmatched. Germline assignment: CDR1 SGHNT and CDR2 YENEEA. The CDR3 is 13 residues long. The CDR3 here is CASSPLDRGEQYF. In DNA form, the CDR3 reads TGTGCCAGCAGTCCCCTGGACAGGGGCGAGCAGTACTTC.

This chain connects TRBV15 to TRBJ2-2; D perhaps matches TRBD2 (6 bases). The CDR3 spans 17 residues. CDR1 and CDR2 from the germline V gene are LNHNV and YYDKDF (reference sequence). The V gene lost 0 bases and the J gene lost 1 base, with 12 bases spanning the gap. CDR3 amino acids: CATSRDGEAENTGELFF. CDR3 coding DNA: TGTGCCACCAGCAGAGATGGGGAGGCCGAGAACACCGGGGAGCTGTTTTTT.

The chain is built from TRBV5-8 and TRBJ2-1; TRBD2 matches 10 bases. The junction had 4 bases not matched to a gene; V was cut back by 1 base and J by 0 bases. CDR3 length: 17 amino acids. In germline, CDR1 is SGHTS, CDR2 YDEGEE. CDR3 residues: CASSLTPSGGSYNEQFF. The CDR3 bases are TGTGCCAGCAGCTTGACCCCTAGCGGGGGCTCCTACAATGAGCAGTTCTTC.

The rearrangement uses TRBV5-1 and TRBJ2-3, with D tentatively TRBD1 (6 bases). V lost 0 bases to trimming and J lost 4 bases, with 15 bases between them. The CDR3 loop spans 16 amino acids. In germline, CDR1 is SGHRS, CDR2 YFSETQ. This chain's CDR3 is CASSLEGDPRADTQYF. CDR3 in DNA: TGCGCCAGCAGCTTGGAGGGGGACCCTCGGGCAGATACGCAGTATTTT.

This chain uses TRBV30 with TRBJ1-5; TRBD1 aligns across 9 bases. Per germline, CDR1 GTSNPN and CDR2 SVGIG (reference sequence). Trimming took 2 bases from V and 9 from J; bases not matched to a gene: 8. CDR3 length: 14 amino acids. The CDR3 sequence: CAWSPPGQGLPQHF. The CDR3 DNA reads TGTGCCTGGAGTCCCCCGGGACAGGGACTGCCCCAGCATTTT.

Notes on this clone: One junction end disagrees with the germline gene, perhaps due to a read error. This chain connects TRBV6-1 to TRBJ1-1; 7 nucleotides line up with TRBD1. Germline V gene data show CDR1 as MNHNS and CDR2 as SASEGT. There are 15 residues in the CDR3. Written as DNA, the CDR3 is TGTGCCAGCAGTGAAGCTCAGGGGGGTGCGACTGAAGCCTTCTTT. The encoded protein is CASSEAQGGATEAFF.

The chain employs TRBV15 and TRBJ1-5; D ambiguous. The V gene's germline CDR1 is LNHNV and CDR2 YYDKDF (reference sequence). The CDR3 runs 15 residues. The V end was cut by 0 bases, the J end by 4 bases, with 10 bases between. In nucleotides, the CDR3 is TGTGCCACCAGCAGAGATCGGGGTGATAATCAGCCCCAGCATTTT. It codes for CATSRDRGDNQPQHF.

V usage is TRBV12-5 and J usage is TRBJ2-7; weak D call: TRBD2 (5 bases). CDR1 is LGHNT, CDR2 FRNRAP, per germline. The CDR3 spans 13 residues. Trimming removed 3 bases from V and 5 bases from J, with 11 bases in between. The CDR3 DNA is TGTGCTAGTGGTTTAAGTGTCGGGGACGAGCAGTACTTC. Residues: CASGLSVGDEQYF.

Only one count was recorded for this clone. The rearrangement uses TRBV28 and TRBJ2-1; 7 nucleotides match TRBD1. With V trimmed by 7 bases and J by 0 bases, 12 bases remained unmatched. The CDR3 length is 17 residues. Germline CDR1 reads MDHEN; CDR2 reads SYDVKM. The DNA for the CDR3 is TGTGCCAGCAAGAGGGACAGCCCCTTAGACTCCTACAATGAGCAGTTCTTC. Translating gives CASKRDSPLDSYNEQFF.

This clone was seen more than once but under ten times. The chain joins TRBV28 to TRBJ1-6; 9 bases align to TRBD1. The V segment lost 6 bases and the J segment 7 bases; nucleotides outside the gene matches: 4. CDR3 length equals 14 residues. Germline V gene sequence: CDR1 MDHEN, CDR2 SYDVKM. CDR3 nucleotides: TGTGCCAGCAGGGCTGACAGGGGGAATTCACCCCTCCACTTT. It translates to CASRADRGNSPLHF.

The chain recombines TRBV6-1 with TRBJ2-7; 8 bases align to TRBD2. The CDR3 has 17 amino acids. V was pared by 7 bases and J by 2 bases, with 16 bases of the junction left unmatched. Germline loops: CDR1 MNHNS, CDR2 SASEGT. CDR3 loop: CASIEGPQLAVTYEQYF. CDR3 sequence (DNA): TGTGCCAGCATTGAGGGGCCCCAACTAGCGGTTACCTACGAGCAGTACTTC.

The V gene is TRBV6-1, the J gene TRBJ1-4, with TRBD1 matching over 8 bases. The J segment lost 3 bases and the V segment lost 4 bases, leaving 7 bases of the junction unmatched. This CDR3 has 16 residues. Per germline, CDR1 MNHNS and CDR2 SASEGT. CDR3 sequence reads: CASSGLPGGSNEKLFF. CDR3 bases: TGTGCCAGCAGTGGCTTACCAGGGGGCTCTAATGAAAAACTGTTTTTT.

Judged by abundance, this clone is medium-sized (0.01 to 0.1%). The chain has TRBV5-6 and TRBJ2-3, with D tentatively TRBD1 (6 bases). Per the germline V gene, CDR1 is SGHDT and CDR2 is YYEEEE. The CDR3 has 16 amino acids. V dropped 1 base and J dropped 3 bases, with 15 bases sitting between them. CDR3 sequence reads: CASSLRGGQGTDTQYF. The CDR3 nucleotides are TGTGCCAGCAGCTTGCGGGGTGGGCAGGGGACAGATACGCAGTATTTT.

The rearrangement links TRBV6-5 to TRBJ1-1, with a weak D call TRBD1 (6 bases). The V gene's germline CDR1 is MNHEY and CDR2 SVGAGI. V shed 0 bases and J shed 3 bases, with 8 bases lying between them. This CDR3 has 14 amino acids. The CDR3 coding sequence is TGTGCCAGCAGTTACTCCAGGGGAGACACTGAAGCTTTCTTT. Protein sequence: CASSYSRGDTEAFF.

The sample holds a few counts of this clone. The genes are TRBV5-1 and TRBJ1-1; 7 nucleotides align to TRBD1. Germline V lookup: CDR1 SGHRS, CDR2 YFSETQ. This CDR3 region has 14 residues. After removal of 4 bases from V and 6 bases from J, the junction contained 9 bases not matched to a gene. For the CDR3, the DNA is TGCGCCAGCAGCGAGACAGGGACGTGGGCTGAAGCTTTCTTT. Amino acid sequence: CASSETGTWAEAFF.

This clone was seen only once. The chain employs TRBV3-1 (or the pseudogene TRBV3-2) and TRBJ2-7, with TRBD2 matching over 11 bases. Germline lookup yields CDR1 LGHDT and CDR2 YNNKEL (reference sequence). The CDR3 loop spans 14 amino acids. V shed 4 bases, J shed 4 bases, and the junction held 3 bases outside the gene matches. DNA for the CDR3: TGTGCCAGCAGCCCCGGGACTAGCGGTTACGAGCAGTACTTC. The encoded protein is CASSPGTSGYEQYF.

The chain links TRBV3-1 (or the pseudogene TRBV3-2) to TRBJ2-7; no reliable D call. The CDR3 sequence is 15 residues long. Germline CDR1 and CDR2: LGHDT and YNNKEL (reference sequence). V was clipped by 0 bases and J by 3 bases, with 12 bases between them. CDR3 in DNA: TGTGCCAGCAGCCAAGATTGGTCTAGGTTCTACGAGCAGTACTTC. This sequence encodes CASSQDWSRFYEQYF.

This clone was seen a few times. The chain uses TRBV25-1 and TRBJ1-4; D ambiguous. The CDR3 is 18 residues long. V shed 1 base and J shed 0 bases, with 15 bases lying between them. Germline CDR1 MGHDK, CDR2 SYGVNS. This chain's CDR3 is CASSELEQPAATNEKLFF. CDR3 DNA sequence: TGTGCCAGCAGTGAATTAGAACAGCCAGCCGCAACTAATGAAAAACTGTTTTTT.

The chain's CDR3 is CASSVVGGKSGELFF. The CDR3, as DNA: TGTGCCAGCAGCGTAGTTGGAGGGAAGAGCGGGGAGCTGTTTTTT. V is TRBV9 and J is TRBJ2-2; perhaps TRBD2 as D (6 bases). The CDR3 is 15 residues long. Per the germline V gene, CDR1 is SGDLS and CDR2 is YYNGEE. V lost 0 bases and J lost 7, with 13 bases in between.

CDR3 nucleotides: TGTGCCACCCTGTTCTATGGCTACACCTTC. It encodes CATLFYGYTF. This rearrangement joins TRBV6-5 to TRBJ1-2; no clear D. This CDR3 contains 10 residues. Trimming pared 10 bases from V and 4 bases from J, leaving 7 bases between. Per the germline V gene, CDR1 is MNHEY and CDR2 is SVGAGI.

This chain links TRBV5-1 with TRBJ2-7, with a weak D call TRBD1 (6 bases). The germline V gene has CDR1 SGHRS and CDR2 YFSETQ. V was pared by 2 bases and J by 2 bases, with 8 bases between. The CDR3 length is 13 residues. In DNA form, the CDR3 reads TGCGCCAGCAGCTTCCGGGACACCTACGAGCAGTACTTC. It codes for CASSFRDTYEQYF.

V and J are TRBV24-1 and TRBJ2-3; D is possibly TRBD1 (5 bases). V lost 3 bases to trimming and J lost 0 bases, with 9 bases between them. This CDR3 is 15 amino acids long. Looked up from germline, CDR1 is KGHDR and CDR2 is SFDVKD. The CDR3 DNA follows: TGTGCCACCAGTGATCAGGGTTCCAGCACAGATACGCAGTATTTT. Encoded protein: CATSDQGSSTDTQYF.